Listed below are T cell receptor beta chains from one sample, sequenced in a study of blood T cell repertoires in COVID-19. Libraries were prepared by immunoSEQ multiplex PCR; TCRdb keeps only in-frame clonotypes and omits some of them. This sample has approximately 31,000 clones, with roughly nine tenths found just once. Sequenced: peripheral blood. These TCRs come from a woman of 80 years or more with active or convalescent COVID-19. Each CDR3 is given with its conserved first and last residue. The D gene is left open where the match is weak. Clone sizes are given selectively: once, few, many, or a class where the clone is expanded.

V gene	clone size	J gene	D gene	CDR3 protein	CDR3 DNA
TRBV11-3	.	TRBJ2-7	TRBD2	CASSQTSGGTYEQYF	TGTGCCAGCAGCCAGACTAGCGGGGGAACCTACGAGCAGTACTTC
TRBV5-1	.	TRBJ2-4	TRBD2	CASSLVELAGGDIQYF	TGCGCCAGCAGCCTGGTGGAGCTAGCGGGGGGCGACATTCAGTACTTC
TRBV5-4	.	TRBJ2-2	TRBD2	CASSSGTSGGRTGELFF	TGTGCCAGCAGCTCTGGGACTAGCGGGGGGCGCACCGGGGAGCTGTTTTTT
TRBV27	.	TRBJ1-4	TRBD1	CASSPWDRANEKLFF	TGTGCCAGCAGTCCCTGGGACAGGGCAAATGAAAAACTGTTTTTT
TRBV6-5	.	TRBJ1-2	.	CASRRDTLYGYTF	TGTGCCAGCAGACGGGACACCCTGTATGGCTACACCTTC
TRBV12-3/TRBV12-4	.	TRBJ1-2	TRBD1	CASSFRRGYGYTF	TGTGCCAGCAGTTTTCGCAGGGGGTATGGCTACACCTTC
TRBV25-1	.	TRBJ1-6	TRBD1	CASSYSGTGRLHF	TGTGCCAGCAGTTACTCCGGGACAGGGAGGCTCCACTTT
TRBV4-1	.	TRBJ2-2	TRBD2	CASSQEAGAANTGELFF	TGCGCCAGCAGCCAAGAAGCGGGGGCAGCGAACACCGGGGAGCTGTTTTTT
TRBV9	once	TRBJ2-1	TRBD1	CASSEDRVYNEQFF	TGTGCCAGCAGCGAGGACAGGGTCTACAATGAGCAGTTCTTC
TRBV2	.	TRBJ2-6	.	CASRAGSSGANVLTF	TGTGCCAGCAGGGCTGGGAGCTCTGGGGCCAACGTCCTGACTTTC
TRBV27	.	TRBJ2-1	TRBD2	CASSLGLAGGRNEQFF	TGTGCCAGCAGTTTAGGCCTAGCGGGGGGCAGGAATGAGCAGTTCTTC
TRBV27	.	TRBJ1-2	.	CASSLSPRAGLYGYTF	TGTGCCAGCAGTTTAAGTCCCCGTGCAGGCCTCTATGGCTACACCTTC
TRBV18	.	TRBJ1-1	TRBD1	CASSPLPGQGLSNTEAFF	TGTGCCAGCTCACCATTACCGGGACAGGGCCTATCGAACACTGAAGCTTTCTTT
TRBV10-3	.	TRBJ1-5	TRBD1	CAISEGQGLGQPQHF	TGTGCCATCAGTGAAGGACAGGGCCTCGGCCAGCCCCAGCATTTT
TRBV11-2	.	TRBJ2-3	.	CASSLAAASTDTQYF	TGTGCCAGCAGCTTAGCAGCGGCTAGCACAGATACGCAGTATTTT
TRBV6-6	.	TRBJ2-5	.	CASSNQYQETQYF	TGTGCCAGCAGTAACCAGTACCAAGAGACCCAGTACTTC
TRBV9	few	TRBJ1-4	.	CASSPPSNEKLFF	TGTGCCAGCAGCCCCCCATCAAATGAAAAACTGTTTTTT
TRBV3-1/TRBV3-2	.	TRBJ2-2	.	CASSQGSTTGELFF	TGTGCCAGCAGCCAAGGGAGTACCACCGGGGAGCTGTTTTTT
TRBV3-1/TRBV3-2	.	TRBJ1-2	.	CASSQHPASGYGYTF	TGTGCCAGCAGCCAGCACCCGGCCTCGGGCTATGGCTACACCTTC
TRBV5-1	.	TRBJ2-5	.	CASSFYGEETQYF	TGCGCCAGCAGCTTCTACGGTGAAGAGACCCAGTACTTC
TRBV29-1	.	TRBJ1-2	TRBD1	CSVEEGQGDYGYTF	TGCAGCGTTGAAGAGGGACAGGGGGACTATGGCTACACCTTC
TRBV3-1/TRBV3-2	once	TRBJ1-3	.	CASTRGLTGNTIYF	TGTGCCAGCACTAGGGGCCTTACTGGAAACACCATATATTTT
TRBV5-4	.	TRBJ2-5	.	CASSLAGAGETQYF	TGTGCCAGCAGCTTGGCCGGGGCGGGGGAGACCCAGTACTTC
TRBV10-1	few	TRBJ2-3	TRBD2	CASVSGGVDTQYF	TGCGCCAGCGTGTCGGGGGGAGTAGATACGCAGTATTTT
TRBV11-2	.	TRBJ1-3	.	CASSLNLGGNTIYF	TGTGCCAGCAGCTTAAACCTAGGAGGAAACACCATATATTTT
TRBV10-2	.	TRBJ2-7	TRBD2	CASRAGDYYEQYF	TGCGCCAGCAGGGCGGGGGACTACTACGAGCAGTACTTC
TRBV18	.	TRBJ2-1	TRBD2	CASSTPLAGGPDEQFF	TGTGCCAGCTCAACCCCGCTAGCGGGGGGGCCGGATGAGCAGTTCTTC
TRBV7-2	.	TRBJ2-5	.	CASSLGGGRETQYF	TGTGCCAGCAGCTTAGGTGGGGGCCGGGAGACCCAGTACTTC
TRBV7-8	once	TRBJ2-3	TRBD2	CASSFGTSSRTDTQYF	TGTGCCAGCAGCTTCGGGACTAGCTCACGCACAGATACGCAGTATTTT
TRBV5-1	.	TRBJ2-3	TRBD2	CASSPGGGGTDTQYF	TGCGCCAGCAGCCCTGGCGGGGGGGGCACAGATACGCAGTATTTT
TRBV19	.	TRBJ2-7	TRBD1	CASKATGGTYEQYF	TGTGCCAGTAAGGCGACAGGGGGCACCTACGAGCAGTACTTC
TRBV5-4	.	TRBJ2-5	TRBD1	CASSLGSRTGQQETQYF	TGTGCCAGCAGCTTGGGGTCTCGGACAGGGCAACAAGAGACCCAGTACTTC
TRBV11-2	.	TRBJ1-3	.	CASSLESSWQRGNTIYF	TGTGCCAGCAGCTTAGAATCCAGCTGGCAGCGAGGAAACACCATATATTTT
TRBV28	.	TRBJ1-1	.	CAGNSGGAGSAEAFF	TGTGCCGGTAATAGTGGGGGGGCTGGATCTGCTGAAGCTTTCTTT
TRBV27	.	TRBJ1-5	TRBD1	CASSLAGQPEPQHF	TGTGCCAGCAGTTTAGCGGGACAGCCAGAGCCCCAGCATTTT
TRBV5-4	.	TRBJ2-7	.	CASSLISSSYEQYF	TGTGCCAGCAGCTTGATCTCGAGCTCCTACGAGCAGTACTTC
TRBV6-5	.	TRBJ1-2	.	CASSYTGSGGYTF	TGTGCCAGCAGTTATACAGGGAGTGGAGGCTACACCTTC
TRBV4-1	.	TRBJ2-7	TRBD2	CASSQGEIAGGLSTLSYEQYF	TGCGCCAGCAGCCAAGGGGAGATTGCGGGGGGCCTCTCTACTCTCTCCTACGAGCAGTACTTC
TRBV3-1/TRBV3-2	.	TRBJ1-2	.	CASSFQGLGYGYTF	TGTGCCAGCAGCTTCCAGGGTTTAGGCTATGGCTACACCTTC
TRBV6-1	.	TRBJ1-6	TRBD1	CASSEHYRGDNSPLHF	TGTGCCAGCAGTGAACACTACAGGGGAGACAATTCACCCCTCCACTTT